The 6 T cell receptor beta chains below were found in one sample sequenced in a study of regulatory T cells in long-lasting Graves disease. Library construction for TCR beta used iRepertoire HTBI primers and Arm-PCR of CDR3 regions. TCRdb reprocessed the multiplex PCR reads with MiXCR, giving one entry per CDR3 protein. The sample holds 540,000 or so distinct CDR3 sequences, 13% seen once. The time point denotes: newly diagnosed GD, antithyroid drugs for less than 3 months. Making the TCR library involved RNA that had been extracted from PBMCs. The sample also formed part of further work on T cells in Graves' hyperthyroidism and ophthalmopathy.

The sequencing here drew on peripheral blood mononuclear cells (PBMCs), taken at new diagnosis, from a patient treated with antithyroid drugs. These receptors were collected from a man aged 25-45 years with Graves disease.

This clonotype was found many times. For the CDR3, the DNA is TGTGCCAGCATGACCGGGACTAGCGGCCAAGAGACCCAGTACTTC. This codes for CASMTGTSGQETQYF. The gene calls are TRBV7-8 and TRBJ2-5; 11 bases are a match to TRBD2. The CDR3 is 15 residues long. Germline V lookup: CDR1 SGHVS, CDR2 FQNEAQ. Trimming at V came to 7 bases and at J to 1 base, leaving 5 bases not matched to a gene.

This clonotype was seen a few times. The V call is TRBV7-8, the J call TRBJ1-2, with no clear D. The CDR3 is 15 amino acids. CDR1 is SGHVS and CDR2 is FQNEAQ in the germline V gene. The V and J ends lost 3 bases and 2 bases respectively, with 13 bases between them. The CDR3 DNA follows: TGTGCCAGCAGCTTCGCGACAACCAGGAACTATGGCTACACCTTC. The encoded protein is CASSFATTRNYGYTF.

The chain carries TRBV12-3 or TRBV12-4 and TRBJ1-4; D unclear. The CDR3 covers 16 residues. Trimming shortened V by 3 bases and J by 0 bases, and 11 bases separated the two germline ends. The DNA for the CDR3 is TGTGCCAGCAGTTTGCGTGGGCCCTCAACTAATGAAAAACTGTTTTTT. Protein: CASSLRGPSTNEKLFF.

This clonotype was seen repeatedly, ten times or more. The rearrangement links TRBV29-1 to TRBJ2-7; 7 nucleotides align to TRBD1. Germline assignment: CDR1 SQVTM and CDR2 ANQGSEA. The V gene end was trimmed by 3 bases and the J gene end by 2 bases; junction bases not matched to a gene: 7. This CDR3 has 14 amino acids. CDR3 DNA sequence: TGCAGCGTTGAGAAGGACAGGACAACCTACGAGCAGTACTTC. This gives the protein CSVEKDRTTYEQYF.

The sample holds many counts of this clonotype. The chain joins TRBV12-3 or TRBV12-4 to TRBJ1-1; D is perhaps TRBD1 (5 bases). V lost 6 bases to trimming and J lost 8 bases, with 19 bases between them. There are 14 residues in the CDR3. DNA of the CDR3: TGTGCCAGCAGGGAGAACTCAGGGTCGGACGAAGCTTTCTTT. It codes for CASRENSGSDEAFF.

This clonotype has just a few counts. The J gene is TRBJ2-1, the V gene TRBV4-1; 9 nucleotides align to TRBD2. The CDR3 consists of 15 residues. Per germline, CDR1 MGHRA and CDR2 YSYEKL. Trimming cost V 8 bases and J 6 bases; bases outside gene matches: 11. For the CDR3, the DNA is TGCGCCAGCGGGAACCTTCTAGCGGGGTCCAATGAGCAGTTCTTC. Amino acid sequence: CASGNLLAGSNEQFF.